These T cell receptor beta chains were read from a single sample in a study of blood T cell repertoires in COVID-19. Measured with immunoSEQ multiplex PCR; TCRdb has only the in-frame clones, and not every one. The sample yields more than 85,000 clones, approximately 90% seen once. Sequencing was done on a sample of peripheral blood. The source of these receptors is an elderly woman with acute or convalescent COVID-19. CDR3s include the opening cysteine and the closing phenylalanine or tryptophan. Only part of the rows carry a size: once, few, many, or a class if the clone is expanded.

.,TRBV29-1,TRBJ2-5,CSGVKTGGLETQYF
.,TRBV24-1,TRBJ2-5,CATSGAGGQETQYF
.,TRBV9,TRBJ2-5,CASSDGTSGGAEETQYF
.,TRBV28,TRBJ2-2,CASSSRDRGNTGELFF
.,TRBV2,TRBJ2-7,CASSQGRGRYEQYF
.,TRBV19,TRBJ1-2,CASSTLPWTGRLGGYTF
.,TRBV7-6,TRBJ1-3,CASWRSTGHNTIYF
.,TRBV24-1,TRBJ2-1,CATSEGSGRKVYNEQFF
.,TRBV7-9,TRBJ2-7,CASSRTSGTGFGEQYF
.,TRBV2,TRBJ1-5,CASSPPGQGDQPQHF
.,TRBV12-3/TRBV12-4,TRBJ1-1,CASSWGAEAFF
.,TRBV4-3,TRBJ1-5,CASSQAVNQPQHF
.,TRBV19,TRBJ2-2,CASSITGRGKTGELFF
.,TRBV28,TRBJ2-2,CASSWGTVNTGELFF
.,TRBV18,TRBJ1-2,CASSPGGQGTHGYTF
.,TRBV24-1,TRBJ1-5,CATSDLRGYSNQPQHF
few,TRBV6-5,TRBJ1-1,CASSLSVGGEAFF
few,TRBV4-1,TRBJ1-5,CASSQAPYRGRNQPQHF
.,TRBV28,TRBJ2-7,CASSYTGPLYEQYF
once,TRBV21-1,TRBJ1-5,CASEIAHPNQPQHF
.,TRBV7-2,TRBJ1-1,CASSLGYWKTNTEAFF
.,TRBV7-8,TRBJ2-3,CASSFLREGWDTQYF
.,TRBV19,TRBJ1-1,CASSTTGGGYTEAFF
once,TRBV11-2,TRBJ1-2,CASSPSGTGGLYGYTF
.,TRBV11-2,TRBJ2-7,CASSVGTSGTLRGQYF
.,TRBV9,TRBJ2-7,CASSVGTGVYEQYF
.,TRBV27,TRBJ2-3,CASSPRNSLTDTQYF
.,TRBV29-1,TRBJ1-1,CSVTGNTEAFF
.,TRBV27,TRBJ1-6,CASSTGQGINNSPLHF
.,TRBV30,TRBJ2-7,CAWSPQTGPIYEQYF
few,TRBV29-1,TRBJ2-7,CSVEVTETYEQYF